Sequencing of this T cell receptor beta chain was carried out in a study of T cell changes during pregnancy in multiple sclerosis (dated by TCRdb to between 2017 and 2020). About the full investigation: In women with multiple sclerosis, the researchers looked at how the T cell repertoire shifted as pregnancy progressed.

The CDR3 runs 16 amino acids, cysteine and phenylalanine included. The read is trimmed to its CDR3 DNA, 48 bases read in frame from base 1. V and J lose 3 bases and 1 base, and a span of 16 bases separates them. The germline V gene sets CDR1 to SGHRS and CDR2 to YFSETQ. About this clone itself: Its cognate antigen has yet to be identified. Per-base qualities were not stored, and no clone one base away is much larger.

Libraries were constructed by the immunoSEQ multiplex PCR assay. The table was pulled from immuneACCESS by TCRdb, which kept in-frame rearrangements only. Such tables lose some clones; where checked, under half of the loss comes from unresolved V genes, and the rest has no known cause. The table for this sample lists 75,000 to 95,000 clones; approximately 88% of them were counted only once. The ten biggest clones cover about 1% of the sample. This receptor chain uses TRBV5-1 and TRBJ2-5; possibly the D gene is TRBD2, per 6 matching bases. Sequenced material: peripheral blood, taken in the first trimester of pregnancy. This TCR was recovered from a female donor in good health, enrolled as a control in a pregnancy study. For the CDR3, the sequence is CASSYRRTTFQETQYF. At the DNA level, the sequence is TGCGCCAGCAGCTACCGACGGACTACCTTCCAAGAGACCCAGTACTTC.